Listed here are 21 T cell receptor beta chains from one sample, sequenced in a study of cytomegalovirus exposure and HLA in healthy donors. The PCR made use of 60 Vbeta and 13 Jbeta primers. The data were produced by immunoSEQ multiplex PCR, yet TCRdb's version contains in-frame clones alone and is incomplete. The specimen's table records approximately 110,000 clones. The specimen was PBMCs. The receptor source for this set is a man aged 30 to 45 in good health and CMV-seronegative.

The CDR3 nucleotides read TGTGCCAGCAACGACAGGGCCAACGAGCAGTACTTC. This encodes CASNDRANEQYF. V usage is TRBV19 and J usage is TRBJ2-7; 7 bases line up with TRBD1. The V gene end was trimmed by 9 bases and the J gene end by 5 bases; junction bases not matched to a gene: 7. This CDR3 contains 12 residues. CDR1 is LNHDA, CDR2 SQIVND, per germline (reference sequence).

The rearrangement joins TRBV6-5 to TRBJ2-2, with D maybe TRBD2 (6 bases). Trimming took off 0 bases at V and 4 bases at J, with 12 bases between the two ends. The germline gives CDR1 MNHEY, CDR2 SVGAGI. The CDR3 covers 16 residues. This CDR3 is CASSYSSGRGTGELFF. CDR3 nucleotide sequence: TGTGCCAGCAGTTACTCTTCCGGGAGAGGCACCGGGGAGCTGTTTTTT.

The chain uses TRBV6-6 and TRBJ2-1; 8 bases fit TRBD1. The germline V gene has CDR1 MNHNY and CDR2 SVGAGI (reference sequence). The CDR3 has 16 amino acids. Losses at the gene ends were 5 bases for V and 7 bases for J; bases not matched to a gene: 13. In nucleotides, the CDR3 is TGTGCCAGCAGTCCCCCCCGGGCAGGGGGCATGAATGAGCAGTTCTTC. It specifies CASSPPRAGGMNEQFF.

The chain carries TRBV7-2 and TRBJ2-1; 12 positions match TRBD2. Germline trimming cut 5 bases from V and 6 bases from J; bases unmatched to any gene: 2. Germline V gene data show CDR1 as SGHTA and CDR2 as FQGNSA. The CDR3 length is 14 residues. CDR3 protein: CASSQGLAGNEQFF. The CDR3 DNA sequence: TGTGCCAGCAGCCAGGGACTAGCGGGCAATGAGCAGTTCTTC.

The chain links TRBV28 to TRBJ1-4; D may be TRBD1 (6 bases). The CDR3 has 17 amino acids. Looked up from germline, CDR1 is MDHEN and CDR2 is SYDVKM. Between the trimmed V and J ends, which lost 4 bases and 7 bases, there was a span of 22 bases. The CDR3: CASSSNSDGGLGEKLFF. As DNA, the CDR3 is TGTGCCAGCAGTTCAAATTCTGATGGGGGCTTGGGTGAAAAACTGTTTTTT.

The V and J genes are TRBV7-2 and TRBJ2-3; TRBD1 might be the D (5 bases). V gave up 5 bases and J gave up 0 bases, with 21 bases separating them. Germline CDR1 is SGHTA and CDR2 is FQGNSA. The CDR3 loop spans 18 amino acids. The CDR3 DNA is TGTGCCAGCAGCCGGACGCAGTGGACAAAGGATAGCACAGATACGCAGTATTTT. Its protein is CASSRTQWTKDSTDTQYF. The whole variable domain, remainder taken from reference TRBV7-2 and TRBJ2-3, is GAGVSQSPSNKVTEKGKDVELRCDPISGHTALYWYRQSLGQGLEFLIYFQGNSAPDKSGLPSDRFSAERTGGSVSTLTIQRTQQEDSAVYLCASSRTQWTKDSTDTQYFGPGTRLTVL.

The V call is TRBV7-8, the J call TRBJ2-7; TRBD1 matches at 12 bases. The V gene end was trimmed by 2 bases and the J gene end by 4 bases; junction bases not matched to a gene: 12. The CDR3 has 18 amino acids. The germline V gene encodes CDR1 SGHVS and CDR2 FQNEAQ. The CDR3 DNA follows: TGTGCCAGCAGCTTAAGGGTTCAGGGACAGGGGGCTAAATACGAGCAGTACTTC. This codes for CASSLRVQGQGAKYEQYF. Full variable domain (outside the CDR3, taken from reference TRBV7-8 and TRBJ2-7): GAGVSQSPRYKVAKRGQDVALRCDPISGHVSLFWYQQALGQGPEFLTYFQNEAQLDKSGLPSDRFFAERPEGSVSTLKIQRTQQEDSAVYLCASSLRVQGQGAKYEQYFGPGTRLTVT.

This sequence joins TRBV30 and TRBJ1-4, with D perhaps matching TRBD1 (5 bases). Trimming left V 0 bases short and J 8 bases short, with 22 bases between. Per germline, CDR1 GTSNPN and CDR2 SVGIG (reference sequence). The CDR3 contains 17 residues. In DNA, the CDR3 is TGTGCCTGGAGTGTGAAGAACTTCGGGGGTAGAGGGGAAAAACTGTTTTTT. Translated: CAWSVKNFGGRGEKLFF.

This chain links TRBV19 with TRBJ1-1; 9 bases align to TRBD1. There are 14 residues in the CDR3. Germline V gene data show CDR1 as LNHDA and CDR2 as SQIVND (reference sequence). V shed 5 bases, J shed 4 bases, and the junction held 5 bases outside the gene matches. The CDR3 spells CASSFDRGSTEAFF. CDR3 DNA sequence: TGTGCCAGTAGTTTTGACAGGGGGAGCACTGAAGCTTTCTTT.

The J gene is TRBJ1-1, the V gene TRBV9; no reliable D call. Germline CDR1 SGDLS, CDR2 YYNGEE. CDR3 length equals 13 residues. The V end was cut by 4 bases, the J end by 1 base, with 8 bases between. CDR3 sequence (DNA): TGTGCCAGCAGCTTAAGACAGAACACTGAAGCTTTCTTT. It yields the protein CASSLRQNTEAFF.

The rearrangement links TRBV30 to TRBJ1-2; 8 bases map to TRBD1. V trimming: 4 bases; J trimming: 4 bases; junction bases outside the gene matches: 8. Germline CDR1 and CDR2: GTSNPN and SVGIG (reference sequence). This CDR3 region has 14 residues. The CDR3 DNA sequence: TGTGCCTGGACACCAGGGGGCATGGGCTATGGCTACACCTTC. It encodes CAWTPGGMGYGYTF.

The V call is TRBV28, the J call TRBJ2-7; 14 positions match TRBD2. This CDR3 spans 16 amino acids. CDR1 and CDR2 (germline): MDHEN, SYDVKM. With 5 bases clipped from V and 0 bases from J, the junction kept 3 bases outside the gene matches. The CDR3 reads CASSLGTSGSSYEQYF. DNA of the CDR3: TGTGCCAGCAGTCTAGGGACTAGCGGGAGCTCCTACGAGCAGTACTTC. The variable domain in full, with the rest retrieved from reference TRBV28 and TRBJ2-7, is DVKVTQSSRYLVKRTGEKVFLECVQDMDHENMFWYRQDPGLGLRLIYFSYDVKMKEKGDIPEGYSVSREKKERFSLILESASTNQTSMYLCASSLGTSGSSYEQYFGPGTRLTVT.

The V and J genes are TRBV19 and TRBJ2-7; tentative D call: TRBD2 (5 bases). Germline V gene lookup returns CDR1 LNHDA and CDR2 SQIVND (reference sequence). The CDR3 has 14 residues. The V gene lost 6 bases and the J gene lost 2 bases, with 14 bases spanning the gap. CDR3 coding DNA: TGTGCCAGTAGCCCATCGGGGTTTACCTACGAGCAGTACTTC. Encoded protein: CASSPSGFTYEQYF. The entire variable domain, with the rest obtained from reference TRBV19 and TRBJ2-7, is as follows: DGGITQSPKYLFRKEGQNVTLSCEQNLNHDAMYWYRQDPGQGLRLIYYSQIVNDFQKGDIAEGYSVSREKKESFPLTVTSAQKNPTAFYLCASSPSGFTYEQYFGPGTRLTVT.

Turning to this clone: Sequence at one end of the junction differs from germline and may be a read error. The rearrangement links TRBV30 to TRBJ1-1; D is uncertain. This CDR3 is built from 13 residues. The germline V gene encodes CDR1 GTSNPN and CDR2 SVGIG (reference sequence). CDR3 nucleotide sequence: TGTGCCCGGAGAGGACGGGGGAACACTGAAGCTTTCTTT. Translation gives CARRGRGNTEAFF.

The DNA of the CDR3 is TGTGCCAGCTCACCACCAGGGGGCGCGAACACTGAAGCTTTCTTT. Residues: CASSPPGGANTEAFF. V usage is TRBV18 and J usage is TRBJ1-1; 7 nucleotides match TRBD1. With 0 bases clipped from V and 1 base from J, the junction kept 2 bases outside the gene matches. Germline loops: CDR1 KGHSH, CDR2 LQKENI. This CDR3 region has 15 residues.

The chain couples TRBV5-4 to TRBJ2-1; possibly TRBD2 for D (5 bases). V was clipped by 0 bases and J by 6 bases, with 16 bases between them. This CDR3 region has 16 residues. Germline V lookup: CDR1 SGHNT, CDR2 YYREEE (reference sequence). CDR3 protein: CASSLAGARGSNEQFF. CDR3 DNA: TGTGCCAGCAGCTTGGCTGGAGCTCGAGGGAGCAATGAGCAGTTCTTC. The variable domain in full, completed from reference TRBV5-4 and TRBJ2-1, reads ETGVTQSPTHLIKTRGQQVTLRCSSQSGHNTVSWYQQALGQGPQFIFQYYREEENGRGNFPPRFSGLQFPNYSSELNVNALELDDSALYLCASSLAGARGSNEQFFGPGTRLTVL.

The chain carries TRBV27 and TRBJ2-7; a weak D match, TRBD1 (6 bases). CDR3 size: 16 residues. Germline values: CDR1 MNHEY, CDR2 SMNVEV (reference sequence). Trimming removed 8 bases at V and 3 bases at J, with 23 bases between. The CDR3 DNA is TGTGCCAGCTCTAATATCGCAGGGGCCCTCTTCTACGAGCAGTACTTC. Amino acids: CASSNIAGALFYEQYF.

The chain joins TRBV29-1 to TRBJ2-2, with D possibly being TRBD1 (5 bases). The germline gives CDR1 SQVTM, CDR2 ANQGSEA. Trimming removed 5 bases at V and 2 bases at J, with 9 bases between. There are 13 residues in the CDR3. The CDR3 sequence is CSVWTPNTGELFF. CDR3 DNA sequence: TGCAGCGTTTGGACACCTAACACCGGGGAGCTGTTTTTT.

The rearrangement uses TRBV27 and TRBJ2-7; 11 nucleotides line up with TRBD2. This CDR3 contains 16 residues. Germline CDR1 reads MNHEY; CDR2 reads SMNVEV (reference sequence). With V trimmed by 5 bases and J by 0 bases, 6 bases remained unmatched. The CDR3 loop is CASSPGLAGLSYEQYF. In DNA, the CDR3 is TGTGCCAGCAGTCCCGGACTAGCGGGCCTCTCCTACGAGCAGTACTTC.

Written as DNA, the CDR3 is TGTGCCATCAGTGAGGGGATCGAGGGACTAGCGGAGAGCTCCTACGAGCAGTACTTC. Residues: CAISEGIEGLAESSYEQYF. The chain combines TRBV10-3 with TRBJ2-5; 11 nucleotides line up with TRBD2. The J call is uncertain, as TRBJ2-7 better fits the DNA end. The germline gives CDR1 ENHRY, CDR2 SYGVKD. This CDR3 comprises 19 residues.

For this clone: Other DNA sequences within the sample encode an identical CDR3. This chain joins TRBV2 and TRBJ1-2, with D maybe TRBD1 (6 bases). With 6 bases removed from V and 2 bases from J, the gap between germline ends came to 10 bases. CDR1 is SNHLY, CDR2 FYNNEI, per germline. The CDR3 sequence is 13 residues long. DNA of the CDR3: TGTGCCAGCAGCCCGGACAGCAACTATGGCTACACCTTC. Protein sequence: CASSPDSNYGYTF.